A selection of T cell receptor beta chains follows, all from one sample in a study of cytomegalovirus exposure and HLA in healthy donors. Sequencing used immunoSEQ multiplex PCR; TCRdb keeps in-frame clones, though not all of them. The sample lists over 65,000 clones; 94% were seen once. Sequenced: PBMCs. These receptors came from a woman aged 18-35 years in good health and CMV-seropositive. Each CDR3 is given with its conserved first and last residue. Fields, in order: clone size, CDR3 length, V gene, J gene, D gene, CDR3 DNA, CDR3 protein. D genes are given only for firm matches. Clone size is stated in some rows and not others, as once, few, many or a class when expanded.

abundance: NA
len: 14
v_gene: TRBV19
j_gene: TRBJ2-7
d_gene: NA
CDR3nt: TGTGCCAGTAGACGGACAGTGAACTCATACGAGCAGTACTTC
CDR3aa: CASRRTVNSYEQYF

abundance: NA
len: 19
v_gene: TRBV15
j_gene: TRBJ2-2
d_gene: TRBD1
CDR3nt: TGTGCCACCAGCAGAGCGACAGGGGCCACCAGATTGAACACCGGGGAGCTGTTTTTT
CDR3aa: CATSRATGATRLNTGELFF

abundance: once
len: 13
v_gene: TRBV7-9
j_gene: TRBJ2-1
d_gene: NA
CDR3nt: TGTGCCAGCAGCCCCCGGACTGGGAATGAGCAGTTCTTC
CDR3aa: CASSPRTGNEQFF

abundance: NA
len: 14
v_gene: TRBV5-5
j_gene: TRBJ1-2
d_gene: NA
CDR3nt: TGTGCCAGCAGCTTGGCGACAGACCCCTATGGCTACACCTTC
CDR3aa: CASSLATDPYGYTF

abundance: once
len: 16
v_gene: TRBV29-1
j_gene: TRBJ2-1
d_gene: TRBD2
CDR3nt: TGCAGCGTTACCCCTGTGTGGACTAGCGTCTTCGATGAGCAGTTCTTC
CDR3aa: CSVTPVWTSVFDEQFF

abundance: once
len: 17
v_gene: TRBV5-6
j_gene: TRBJ2-3
d_gene: TRBD2
CDR3nt: TGTGCCAGCAGCTTGAGCCTTAGCGGGGGGGCCGGGGATACGCAGTATTTT
CDR3aa: CASSLSLSGGAGDTQYF

abundance: NA
len: 13
v_gene: TRBV7-2
j_gene: TRBJ2-1
d_gene: TRBD1
CDR3nt: TGTGCCAGCAGCTTAGCGAAGACAGGGTGGGCGTTCTTC
CDR3aa: CASSLAKTGWAFF

abundance: once
len: 14
v_gene: TRBV9
j_gene: TRBJ1-1
d_gene: NA
CDR3nt: TGTGCCAGCAGCGTCGATCATAGGAACACTGAAGCTTTCTTT
CDR3aa: CASSVDHRNTEAFF

abundance: NA
len: 15
v_gene: TRBV27
j_gene: TRBJ1-2
d_gene: NA
CDR3nt: TGTGCCAGCCGAGGGAGGGCGGGGGGCGCAGATGGCTACACCTTC
CDR3aa: CASRGRAGGADGYTF

abundance: NA
len: 13
v_gene: TRBV11-2
j_gene: TRBJ2-7
d_gene: NA
CDR3nt: TGTGCCAGCAGCTTAGGGGACTCTTACGAGCAGTACTTC
CDR3aa: CASSLGDSYEQYF